This T cell receptor beta chain originates from a study of CD8+ T cells in alopecia areata. CDR1 is NNHNN, CDR2 SYGAGS, per germline (reference sequence). The CDR3 is 13 residues long. Reverse transcription of extracted RNA yielded cDNA, which provided the sequencing template. The data were produced by immunoSEQ multiplex PCR, yet TCRdb's version contains in-frame clones alone and is incomplete. The specimen gives about 270,000 clones without singletons; the ten biggest hold 1.2%. This clone has just a few counts. Antigen specificity is unknown. The listed genes are named as in mouse. The CDR3 end falls 4 residues outside the read, so it is completed with the germline J gene. It was with CD4, CD8alpha, NKG2D, NKG2ACE and other markers that pooled cutaneous lymph node cells were sorted. Findings and limits, study-wide: Among the cells sequenced in scalp samples are also the resident alphabeta T cells of normal skin.

The chain combines TRBV13-2 with TRBJ2-3; possibly TRBD1 for D (6 bases). Sequenced sample: CD4+ T cells sorted from a lymph node. The receptor comes from a C3H/HeJ mouse with alopecia areata. Mice of this strain are of MHC haplotype H2-k. The CDR3 reads CASGVQGRETLYF. The covered CDR3 bases are TGTGCCAGCGGTGTGCAGGGGAGAGAA.